The 32 T cell receptor beta chains given below trace back to one sample, sequenced in a study of T-cell memory formation after mild COVID-19. TCRdb re-derived calls from the 5' RACE reads in MiXCR, one entry per CDR3 protein. The sample consists of some 45,000 distinct CDR3 sequences, 25% to 35% of them appearing once. Sequencing was carried out using PBMCs or a T cell subset sorted from them (not recorded which). These receptors were obtained from a man in his late teens or twenties who had mild COVID-19 (a few samples of this study predate the infection). Cell type and time point are not known.

This clonotype was detected many times. V and J are TRBV5-1 and TRBJ2-7; 8 bases fit TRBD1. This CDR3 spans 15 amino acids. V dropped 0 bases and J dropped 0; count of bases not matched to a gene: 2. Germline CDR1 reads SGHRS; CDR2 reads YFSETQ. The CDR3 spells CASSLDRGISYEQYF. DNA for the CDR3: TGCGCCAGCAGCTTGGACAGGGGGATCTCCTACGAGCAGTACTTC.

The J gene is TRBJ2-2, the V gene TRBV4-2, with D tentatively TRBD2 (6 bases). V was cut by 2 bases and J by 4 bases, with 20 bases left in between. CDR1 is LGHNA and CDR2 is YNFKEQ in the germline V gene. This CDR3 contains 18 residues. The CDR3 nucleotides are TGTGCCAGCAGCCAATCATTAACCGGGACTTCGACCACCGGGGAGCTGTTTTTT. It translates to CASSQSLTGTSTTGELFF.

J is TRBJ2-1 and V is TRBV9, with 12 bases matching TRBD2. V was clipped by 5 bases and J by 6 bases; unmatched bases: 6. This CDR3 is 15 amino acids long. In germline, CDR1 is SGDLS, CDR2 YYNGEE. As DNA, the CDR3 is TGTGCCAGCAGTCAATTGACTAGCGGGGGCAATGAGCAGTTCTTC. The encoded protein is CASSQLTSGGNEQFF.

This clonotype showed up many times. The J gene is TRBJ2-7, the V gene TRBV7-9; no reliable D call. The V end lost 2 bases, the J end lost 2 bases, and 7 bases lay between the germline ends. The CDR3 is made up of 13 amino acids. Germline V gives CDR1 SEHNR, CDR2 FQNEAQ (reference sequence). The CDR3 loop is CASSLQAAYEQYF. DNA for the CDR3: TGTGCCAGCAGCTTACAGGCCGCCTACGAGCAGTACTTC.

This rearrangement joins TRBV20-1 to TRBJ2-7, with 8 bases that match TRBD1. Germline V gene lookup returns CDR1 DFQATT and CDR2 SNEGSKA (reference sequence). The CDR3 loop spans 14 amino acids. The J segment lost 3 bases and the V segment lost 1 base, leaving 5 bases of the junction unmatched. This CDR3 is CSARVTGQGYEQYV. The CDR3 bases are TGCAGTGCTAGAGTCACCGGACAGGGCTACGAGCAGTACGTC.

This clonotype was picked up a small number of times. This rearrangement joins TRBV4-2 to TRBJ2-1, with D tentatively TRBD2 (5 bases). CDR1 LGHNA and CDR2 YNFKEQ come from the germline V gene. The V gene lost 2 bases and the J gene lost 7 bases, with 15 bases spanning the gap. The CDR3 covers 15 residues. CDR3 sequence: CASSQLGSTGNEQFF. DNA for the CDR3: TGTGCCAGCAGCCAATTAGGGAGCACGGGGAATGAGCAGTTCTTC.

The rearrangement links TRBV4-3 to TRBJ2-1, with 10 bases that match TRBD2. Germline CDR1 reads LGHNA; CDR2 reads YSLEER. After removal of 2 bases from V and 3 bases from J, the junction contained 1 base not matched to a gene. The CDR3 is made up of 15 amino acids. The CDR3 is CASSQLAGVYNEQFF. The DNA of the CDR3 is TGCGCCAGCAGCCAACTAGCGGGGGTCTACAATGAGCAGTTCTTC.

This clonotype was detected a few times. V usage is TRBV7-8 and J usage is TRBJ2-7, with 9 nucleotides matching TRBD1. The germline V gene has CDR1 SGHVS and CDR2 FQNEAQ. This CDR3 spans 15 amino acids. The V gene end was trimmed by 8 bases and the J gene end by 4 bases; junction bases not matched to a gene: 12. DNA of the CDR3: TGTGCCAGCCTGCACCCTGGGACAGGGATGTACGAGCAGTACTTC. Translating gives CASLHPGTGMYEQYF.

This clonotype was seen at least ten times. The V and J genes are TRBV10-3 and TRBJ2-3, with D tentatively TRBD2 (7 bases). Germline V gives CDR1 ENHRY, CDR2 SYGVKD. Between the trimmed V and J ends, which lost 6 bases and 6 bases, there was a span of 28 bases. The CDR3 sequence is 18 residues long. The CDR3 bases are TGTGCCATCAGCCTGGGGGGGCTTCGAGCGGGGAGGGCGGATACGCAGTATTTT. This encodes CAISLGGLRAGRADTQYF.

For this clonotype: The junction departs from germline at one end; a sequencing error may be responsible. This rearrangement joins TRBV4-3 to TRBJ2-2; possibly TRBD1 for D (7 bases). This CDR3 contains 14 residues. Germline V gives CDR1 LGHNA, CDR2 YSLEER. CDR3 amino acids: CASSPQGGTGELIF. For the CDR3, the DNA is TGCGCCAGCAGCCCTCAGGGGGGCACCGGGGAGCTGATTTTT.

The chain combines TRBV5-1 with TRBJ1-1; unclear D gene. CDR1 SGHRS and CDR2 YFSETQ come from the germline V gene. CDR3 length: 14 amino acids. V shed 4 bases and J shed 0 bases, with 10 bases lying between them. The CDR3 bases are TGCGCCAGCAGCCCAGTAACTATGAACACTGAAGCTTTCTTT. It encodes CASSPVTMNTEAFF.

This clonotype was counted a few times. The genes are TRBV14 and TRBJ2-3, with D unclear. Trimming cost V 5 bases and J 5 bases, with 11 bases left between them. The CDR3 is made up of 13 amino acids. Germline CDR1 SGHDN, CDR2 FVKESK. CDR3 DNA: TGTGCCAGCAGCACCACCGTCCGAGATACGCAGTATTTT. Its translation: CASSTTVRDTQYF.

This chain's CDR3 is CASSGGRNYALWNTIYF. For the CDR3, the DNA is TGTGCCAGCAGTGGAGGCAGAAACTACGCTCTCTGGAACACCATATATTTT. The chain has TRBV25-1 and TRBJ1-3; no firm D call. CDR3 size: 17 residues. Looked up from germline, CDR1 is MGHDK and CDR2 is SYGVNS. V was cut by 4 bases and J by 7 bases, with 23 bases left in between.

This clonotype has more than one count but fewer than ten. The gene calls are TRBV4-3 and TRBJ2-1, with TRBD2 matching 10 bases. Germline V gives CDR1 LGHNA, CDR2 YSLEER. The CDR3 spans 17 residues. V dropped 1 base and J dropped 5; count of bases not matched to a gene: 8. CDR3 protein: CASSQALSLAGDNEQFF. The CDR3 bases are TGCGCCAGCAGCCAAGCGTTGTCGCTAGCGGGAGACAATGAGCAGTTCTTC.

This clonotype has at least ten counts. The chain couples TRBV6-5 to TRBJ2-7, with D uncertain. Looked up from germline, CDR1 is MNHEY and CDR2 is SVGAGI. The CDR3 consists of 13 residues. V lost 7 bases and J 0 bases, leaving 10 bases between the germline ends. The CDR3 DNA reads TGTGCCAGCACCGGGCTGACCTCCTACGAGCAGTACTTC. Translating it yields CASTGLTSYEQYF.

This clonotype appeared a few times. The V gene is TRBV29-1, the J gene TRBJ2-7; no firm D call. The V gene's germline CDR1 is SQVTM and CDR2 ANQGSEA. V lost 5 bases and J 1 base, leaving 15 bases between the germline ends. The CDR3 consists of 14 residues. Written as DNA, the CDR3 is TGCAGCGTTCGCGGTGATACCACATCCTACGAGCAGTACTTC. This translates into CSVRGDTTSYEQYF.

This clonotype was counted only a few times. V is TRBV7-9 and J is TRBJ2-5; unclear D gene. Germline CDR1 is SEHNR and CDR2 is FQNEAQ (reference sequence). The CDR3 has 16 amino acids. Trimming removed 4 bases at V and 1 base at J, with 16 bases between. The DNA of the CDR3 is TGTGCCAGCAGCTCCCCCCCGGTGGGGATCCAAGAGACCCAGTACTTC. Translated, it gives CASSSPPVGIQETQYF.

The rearrangement links TRBV28 to TRBJ1-4, with unresolved D. Germline CDR1 MDHEN, CDR2 SYDVKM. V was cut by 7 bases and J by 7 bases, with 16 bases left in between. This CDR3 has 14 amino acids. The CDR3 DNA sequence: TGTGCCAGCACCTTTGGGGAGTTAGGTGAAAAACTGTTTTTT. Its protein is CASTFGELGEKLFF.

The V gene is TRBV9, the J gene TRBJ2-7; TRBD1 agrees at 11 bases. V was clipped by 4 bases and J by 6 bases; unmatched bases: 3. CDR1 is SGDLS, CDR2 YYNGEE, per germline. This CDR3 has 13 amino acids. The CDR3 DNA reads TGTGCCAGCAGCCTGGGGACAGGGGGCGAGCAGTACTTC. This sequence encodes CASSLGTGGEQYF.

Only a few counts were recorded for this clonotype. The J gene is TRBJ2-7, the V gene TRBV6-2 or TRBV6-3, with a possible D match to TRBD1 (6 bases). CDR1 is MNHEY and CDR2 is SVGEGT in the germline V gene. The V end was cut by 6 bases, the J end by 2 bases, with 11 bases between. The length of the CDR3 is 13 residues. CDR3 in DNA: TGTGCCAGCAGGCAAGGACAGCCCTACGAGCAGTACGTC. As protein: CASRQGQPYEQYV.

This clonotype was observed a handful of times. This rearrangement joins TRBV5-5 to TRBJ2-7, with D possibly matching TRBD1 (6 bases). From germline, CDR1 is SGHKS and CDR2 YYEKEE (reference sequence). This CDR3 spans 16 amino acids. V lost 4 bases and J lost 6, with 23 bases in between. This CDR3 is CASSHPSEGDKVEQYF. The CDR3 DNA reads TGTGCCAGCAGCCACCCCAGTGAGGGGGATAAGGTCGAGCAGTACTTC.

This clonotype was observed many times. The V gene is TRBV7-9, the J gene TRBJ1-4; the D gene is possibly TRBD1 (6 bases). This CDR3 contains 14 residues. Germline V gene lookup returns CDR1 SEHNR and CDR2 FQNEAQ (reference sequence). The V gene lost 6 bases and the J gene lost 3 bases, with 11 bases spanning the gap. CDR3 bases: TGTGCCAGCAGTCGAGGGGGTGCTAATGAAAAACTGTTTTTT. Translated: CASSRGGANEKLFF.

The chain is built from TRBV7-8 and TRBJ2-3, with D perhaps matching TRBD1 or TRBD2 (7 bases each). Trimming removed 0 bases at V and 4 bases at J, with 32 bases between. Germline assignment: CDR1 SGHVS and CDR2 FQNEAQ. The CDR3 consists of 22 residues. CDR3 DNA sequence: TGTGCCAGCAGCTTAGCATCGGGGGTCGCAGGGGGGGATCATACACCCGCAGATACGCAGTATTTT. As protein: CASSLASGVAGGDHTPADTQYF.

This clonotype was detected a few times. The CDR3 spells CSAIRTGSYNEQFF. In DNA, the CDR3 is TGCAGTGCTATAAGGACAGGCTCCTACAATGAGCAGTTCTTC. This chain uses TRBV20-1 with TRBJ2-1, with 7 positions matching TRBD1. Germline loops: CDR1 DFQATT, CDR2 SNEGSKA (reference sequence). With V trimmed by 4 bases and J by 0 bases, 3 bases remained unmatched. The CDR3 spans 14 residues.

This clonotype has just a few counts. The V gene is TRBV7-6, the J gene TRBJ2-1; D is unclear. The V and J ends lost 6 bases and 5 bases respectively, with 11 bases between them. Germline values: CDR1 SGHVS, CDR2 FNYEAQ. The CDR3 totals 13 residues. The CDR3 here is CASSGLSDNEQFF. For the CDR3, the DNA is TGTGCCAGCAGTGGTTTGAGCGACAATGAGCAGTTCTTC.

The V gene is TRBV7-6, the J gene TRBJ2-7; D is possibly TRBD2 (6 bases). Germline CDR1 and CDR2: SGHVS and FNYEAQ. V dropped 5 bases and J dropped 1 base, with 15 bases sitting between them. The CDR3 totals 15 residues. This CDR3 is CASSLSTRGSYEQYF. The CDR3 nucleotides are TGTGCCAGCAGCCTTTCGACCCGGGGGTCCTACGAGCAGTACTTC.

This clonotype showed up many times. The rearrangement uses TRBV2 and TRBJ2-2; 7 bases are a match to TRBD2. The trim removed 8 bases at V and 1 base at J, leaving 1 base unmatched. There are 13 residues in the CDR3. The germline V gene has CDR1 SNHLY and CDR2 FYNNEI. In DNA form, the CDR3 reads TGTGCCAGCGGGGGGGAGAACACCGGGGAGCTGTTTTTT. Translation gives CASGGENTGELFF.

This clonotype has only a few counts. V gene TRBV18 combines with J gene TRBJ1-1; D gene ambiguous. V was shortened by 2 bases and J by 8 bases, with 6 bases between the two germline ends. CDR1 KGHSH and CDR2 LQKENI come from the germline V gene. The CDR3 has 11 residues. The DNA of the CDR3 is TGTGCCAGCTCACCATCTGAAGAAGCTTTCTTT. The encoded protein is CASSPSEEAFF.

This clonotype was counted between two and nine times. The chain joins TRBV6-2 or TRBV6-3 to TRBJ2-7; weak D call: TRBD1 (5 bases). This CDR3 spans 12 amino acids. Trimming left V 6 bases short and J 6 bases short, with 12 bases between. In germline, CDR1 is MNHEY, CDR2 SVGEGT. CDR3 coding DNA: TGTGCCAGCAGCCGCCCAGGGTTCGAGCAGTACGTC. This gives the protein CASSRPGFEQYV.

This clonotype came up a few times. V gene TRBV6-5 combines with J gene TRBJ2-1, with 10 nucleotides matching TRBD2. The CDR3 length is 16 residues. The trim removed 6 bases at V and 7 bases at J, leaving 12 bases unmatched. CDR1 is MNHEY, CDR2 SVGAGI, per germline. This CDR3 reads CASSPAQAGGPNEQFF. CDR3 nucleotide sequence: TGTGCCAGCAGCCCCGCGCAAGCGGGGGGGCCGAATGAGCAGTTCTTC.

The CDR3 coding sequence is TGTGCCAGCAGCTTACCGAGCAGGTCTAGCGGAGTGCGTCCAGATACGCAGTATTTT. Residues: CASSLPSRSSGVRPDTQYF. V is TRBV7-8 and J is TRBJ2-3; 7 nucleotides agree with TRBD2. The CDR3 sequence is 19 residues long. Trimming at V came to 2 bases and at J to 4 bases, leaving 18 bases not matched to a gene. Germline loops: CDR1 SGHVS, CDR2 FQNEAQ. The variable domain in full, with the rest retrieved from reference TRBV7-8 and TRBJ2-3, is GAGVSQSPRYKVAKRGQDVALRCDPISGHVSLFWYQQALGQGPEFLTYFQNEAQLDKSGLPSDRFFAERPEGSVSTLKIQRTQQEDSAVYLCASSLPSRSSGVRPDTQYFGPGTRLTVL.

Only a few counts were recorded for this clonotype. The rearrangement links TRBV23-1 to TRBJ1-5; D unclear. TRBV23-1 is an open reading frame whose function is uncertain. With 6 bases removed from V and 4 bases from J, the gap between germline ends came to 16 bases. The CDR3 has 15 amino acids. The CDR3 nucleotides are TGCGCCAGCAGGAGCTATCGGGGAACGAATCAGCCCCAGCATTTT. Protein sequence: CASRSYRGTNQPQHF.